Each of the 3 T cell receptor beta chains below was sequenced from the same sample in a study of T cells in Graves' hyperthyroidism and ophthalmopathy. Amplification of TCR beta CDR3 regions used RNA as the template. An initial round of RT-PCR targeting the TCR CDR3 relied on the HTBI primer set. TCRdb ran MiXCR on the multiplex PCR reads and lists one entry per CDR3 protein. This sample has approximately 640,000 distinct CDR3 sequences; about 17% occur once, and the top ten carry 3.8%. The sequencing input was blood. Source of these receptors: a woman in her 30s with Graves' hyperthyroidism.

The chain combines TRBV5-1 with TRBJ2-5, with 8 bases matching TRBD1. The CDR3 length is 17 residues. The trim removed 0 bases at V and 5 bases at J, leaving 12 bases unmatched. Germline V gene lookup returns CDR1 SGHRS and CDR2 YFSETQ. CDR3 protein: CASSLGLPGTGGETQYF. The CDR3 region has the DNA TGCGCCAGCAGCTTGGGGTTACCCGGGACAGGCGGGGAGACCCAGTACTTC.

To note about this clonotype: The junction does not match germline at one end; this may be a read error. V and J are TRBV30 and TRBJ2-2; 11 bases map to TRBD2. Per the germline V gene, CDR1 is GTSNPN and CDR2 is SVGIG (reference sequence). This CDR3 region has 17 residues. The CDR3: CAWRAPHLAGGSGKLFF. CDR3 nucleotide sequence: TGTGCCTGGAGAGCCCCCCACCTAGCGGGAGGATCCGGGAAGCTGTTTTTT.

J is TRBJ2-1 and V is TRBV30; D gene uncertain. Germline V gives CDR1 GTSNPN, CDR2 SVGIG (reference sequence). Trimming stripped 2 bases from V and 7 bases from J, with 15 bases between. This CDR3 has 14 amino acids. The CDR3 DNA follows: TGTGCCTGGAGTCAGGTCGACCCGAGGAATGAGCAGTTCTTC. Its translation: CAWSQVDPRNEQFF. Combining the CDR3 with reference TRBV30 and TRBJ2-1 gives the whole variable domain SQTIHQWPATLVQPVGSPLSLECTVEGTSNPNLYWYRQAAGRGLQLLFYSVGIGQISSEVPQNLSASRPQDRQFILSSKKLLLSDSGFYLCAWSQVDPRNEQFFGPGTRLTVL.